Following are 31 T cell receptor beta chains from one sample sequenced in a study of T cell responses to AZD1222 COVID-19 vaccine. Clones were sequenced by immunoSEQ multiplex PCR, and TCRdb holds only the in-frame ones, with some missing. The table lists about 120,000 clones, 86% of them singletons. The source was peripheral blood, collected 28 days after the second AZD1222 dose. The receptor set was obtained from an adult who received the AZD1222 COVID-19 vaccine.

The chain combines TRBV19 with TRBJ1-5; the match to TRBD1 covers 10 bases. V dropped 7 bases and J dropped 3; count of bases not matched to a gene: 3. This CDR3 region has 14 residues. The germline V gene has CDR1 LNHDA and CDR2 SQIVND (reference sequence). Here the CDR3 reads CASTGTGVNQPQHF. CDR3 coding DNA: TGTGCCAGTACCGGGACAGGGGTCAATCAGCCCCAGCATTTT.

The chain recombines TRBV20-1 with TRBJ2-1; 8 bases align to TRBD2. The germline V gene has CDR1 DFQATT and CDR2 SNEGSKA (reference sequence). The CDR3 runs 16 residues. J lost 8 bases, V lost 3 bases, and 15 bases had no gene match. CDR3 sequence: CSASPPGGPGLDEQFF. CDR3 in DNA: TGCAGTGCTAGTCCTCCGGGGGGGCCGGGGTTGGATGAGCAGTTCTTC.

This clone was detected a few times. The chain employs TRBV7-2 and TRBJ1-6; D perhaps matches TRBD1 (6 bases). V dropped 0 bases and J dropped 1 base, with 19 bases sitting between them. There are 20 residues in the CDR3. Germline V gene sequence: CDR1 SGHTA, CDR2 FQGNSA. The CDR3 reads CASSLAGAGPEWSYNSPLHF. The DNA of the CDR3 is TGTGCCAGCAGCTTAGCGGGGGCAGGGCCGGAATGGTCCTATAATTCACCCCTCCACTTT.

The rearrangement links TRBV9 to TRBJ2-1; 11 bases align to TRBD2. The junction had 7 bases not matched to a gene; V was cut back by 2 bases and J by 6 bases. The germline CDR1 and CDR2 sequences are SGDLS and YYNGEE. CDR3 length: 16 amino acids. The CDR3 DNA reads TGTGCCAGCAGCGTCCCTCTAGCGGGGGGCCGCAATGAGCAGTTCTTC. Translated: CASSVPLAGGRNEQFF. Complete variable domain (other parts from reference TRBV9 and TRBJ2-1): DSGVTQTPKHLITATGQRVTLRCSPRSGDLSVYWYQQSLDQGLQFLIQYYNGEERAKGNILERFSAQQFPDLHSELNLSSLELGDSALYFCASSVPLAGGRNEQFFGPGTRLTVL.

The chain joins TRBV19 to TRBJ1-1; D is unresolved. The CDR3 spans 15 residues. The V end was cut by 5 bases, the J end by 5 bases, with 18 bases between. CDR1 is LNHDA, CDR2 SQIVND, per germline (reference sequence). The CDR3 DNA follows: TGTGCCAGTAGTGACGGTTGGGAATCGACAACTGAAGCTTTCTTT. Its protein is CASSDGWESTTEAFF.

This sequence joins TRBV28 and TRBJ2-7; 7 nucleotides agree with TRBD1. V shed 3 bases, J shed 4 bases, and the junction held 9 bases outside the gene matches. The length of the CDR3 is 15 residues. Germline V CDR1 and CDR2: MDHEN, SYDVKM. The CDR3 sequence is CASSFPRQGGYEQYF. CDR3 sequence (DNA): TGTGCCAGCAGTTTTCCTAGACAGGGTGGTTACGAGCAGTACTTC.

A few counts support this clone. The genes are TRBV5-1 and TRBJ2-7; no clear D gene. The CDR3 extends over 13 amino acids. The ends were cut back, 2 bases at V and 0 bases at J, with 6 bases in the middle. In germline, CDR1 is SGHRS, CDR2 YFSETQ. Here the CDR3 DNA reads TGCGCCAGCAGCTTTGGGGTCTCCTACGAGCAGTACTTC. This codes for CASSFGVSYEQYF.

This rearrangement joins TRBV30 to TRBJ1-6, with D uncertain. The germline V gene has CDR1 GTSNPN and CDR2 SVGIG (reference sequence). The CDR3 runs 14 residues. V was pared by 1 base and J by 9 bases, with 13 bases between. The chain's CDR3 is CAWSEGVRGSPLHF. CDR3 DNA: TGTGCCTGGAGTGAGGGTGTACGGGGTTCACCCCTCCACTTT.

The chain employs TRBV11-2 and TRBJ2-1; D may be TRBD1 or TRBD2 (5 bases each). Trimming pared 3 bases from V and 7 bases from J, leaving 7 bases between. In germline, CDR1 is SGHAT, CDR2 FQNNGV. This CDR3 is 12 amino acids long. The CDR3 DNA reads TGTGCCAGCAGCTTGTGGGGGAATGAGCAGTTCTTC. Translation: CASSLWGNEQFF.

This clone was seen ten or more times. This CDR3 reads CASSEATDHTEAFF. CDR3 in DNA: TGTGCCAGCAGTGAAGCGACGGACCACACTGAAGCTTTCTTT. The gene calls are TRBV6-1 and TRBJ1-1, with D hard to call. V lost 0 bases, J lost 3 bases, and 8 bases lay in between. The CDR3 consists of 14 residues. CDR1 and CDR2 (germline): MNHNS, SASEGT.

The rearrangement links TRBV5-1 to TRBJ2-1, with 12 positions matching TRBD1. CDR1 and CDR2 (germline): SGHRS, YFSETQ. Unmatched junction bases numbered 9, after V lost 4 bases and J lost 7 bases. CDR3 length: 16 residues. The CDR3 coding sequence is TGCGCCAGCAGCCAGTTATTGGGACAGGGGGCAAATGAGCAGTTCTTC. It codes for CASSQLLGQGANEQFF.

The chain carries TRBV14 and TRBJ1-4; no clear D gene. In germline, CDR1 is SGHDN, CDR2 FVKESK. V was pared by 1 base and J by 3 bases, with 9 bases between. This CDR3 contains 15 residues. The CDR3 here is CASSQAGRSNEKLFF. The DNA for the CDR3 is TGTGCCAGCAGCCAAGCTGGACGCTCTAATGAAAAACTGTTTTTT.

The chain carries TRBV28 and TRBJ1-2, with D possibly TRBD1 on 5 matching bases. CDR3 length: 13 amino acids. V was trimmed by 7 bases and J by 5 bases, leaving 14 bases between them. The germline V gene encodes CDR1 MDHEN and CDR2 SYDVKM. CDR3 amino acids: CASIEGFGYGYTF. The CDR3 DNA is TGTGCCAGCATTGAGGGGTTCGGGTATGGCTACACCTTC.

The chain couples TRBV9 to TRBJ2-1, with D possibly being TRBD1 or TRBD2 (5 bases each). CDR3 size: 15 residues. V was cut by 10 bases and J by 4 bases, with 21 bases left in between. The V gene's germline CDR1 is SGDLS and CDR2 YYNGEE. This CDR3 reads CARRGPLPPYNEQFF. The CDR3 coding sequence is TGTGCCCGACGGGGACCGCTCCCCCCTTACAATGAGCAGTTCTTC.

The chain links TRBV9 to TRBJ1-1, with D unclear. The V end was cut by 0 bases, the J end by 0 bases, with 3 bases between. Germline V gene data show CDR1 as SGDLS and CDR2 as YYNGEE. This CDR3 spans 13 amino acids. The CDR3 here is CASSVEMNTEAFF. DNA of the CDR3: TGTGCCAGCAGCGTAGAGATGAACACTGAAGCTTTCTTT. The complete variable domain, with remaining parts taken from reference TRBV9 and TRBJ1-1, reads DSGVTQTPKHLITATGQRVTLRCSPRSGDLSVYWYQQSLDQGLQFLIQYYNGEERAKGNILERFSAQQFPDLHSELNLSSLELGDSALYFCASSVEMNTEAFFGQGTRLTVV.

The J gene is TRBJ1-1, the V gene TRBV20-1, with 7 nucleotides matching TRBD1. There are 11 residues in the CDR3. V shed 5 bases, J shed 7 bases, and the junction held 4 bases outside the gene matches. The V gene's germline CDR1 is DFQATT and CDR2 SNEGSKA (reference sequence). CDR3 in DNA: TGCAGTGCTGCACAGGGGATTGAAGCTTTCTTT. Translated: CSAAQGIEAFF.

The gene calls are TRBV3-1 (or the pseudogene TRBV3-2) and TRBJ2-5; TRBD2 matches 9 bases. From germline, CDR1 is LGHDT and CDR2 YNNKEL (reference sequence). The length of the CDR3 is 15 residues. The ends lost 4 bases at V and 5 bases at J; junction bases unmatched: 8. The chain's CDR3 is CASSLSAGGYETQYF. DNA of the CDR3: TGTGCCAGCAGCCTCTCGGCGGGGGGGTATGAGACCCAGTACTTC.

This clone has only one observation. The chain links TRBV19 to TRBJ1-1; no clear D gene. The CDR3 has 11 amino acids. Trimming took 10 bases from V and 4 from J, leaving 10 bases between them. CDR1 is LNHDA and CDR2 is SQIVND in the germline V gene (reference sequence). CDR3 sequence (DNA): TGTGCCATCAAGAGAGGCACTGAAGCTTTCTTT. It translates to CAIKRGTEAFF. The complete variable domain, with remaining parts taken from reference TRBV19 and TRBJ1-1, reads DGGITQSPKYLFRKEGQNVTLSCEQNLNHDAMYWYRQDPGQGLRLIYYSQIVNDFQKGDIAEGYSVSREKKESFPLTVTSAQKNPTAFYLCAIKRGTEAFFGQGTRLTVV.

V is TRBV4-3 and J is TRBJ1-1; D gene ambiguous. The CDR3 runs 13 residues. CDR1 LGHNA and CDR2 YSLEER come from the germline V gene. Trimming took off 3 bases at V and 1 base at J, with 6 bases between the two ends. The CDR3 sequence: CASSQNRNTEAFF. The CDR3 DNA follows: TGCGCCAGCAGCCAGAACAGGAACACTGAAGCTTTCTTT.

This sequence joins TRBV4-1 and TRBJ1-6, with 7 bases matching TRBD1. The V gene's germline CDR1 is MGHRA and CDR2 YSYEKL. The length of the CDR3 is 14 residues. V trimming: 2 bases; J trimming: 9 bases; junction bases outside the gene matches: 4. The chain's CDR3 is CASSQRAGGSPLHF. The CDR3 bases are TGCGCCAGCAGCCAACGGGCAGGGGGTTCACCCCTCCACTTT.

The CDR3 DNA sequence: TGTGCCAGCAGCTCAGGGGGCCGTTATAGCAATCAGCCCCAGCATTTT. Translating it yields CASSSGGRYSNQPQHF. This chain links TRBV7-6 with TRBJ1-5, with 8 bases aligning to TRBD1. V dropped 4 bases and J dropped 0; count of bases not matched to a gene: 5. The CDR3 runs to 16 residues. Germline lookup yields CDR1 SGHVS and CDR2 FNYEAQ.

This CDR3 is CATSRGGQGPYNEQFF. CDR3 coding DNA: TGTGCCACCAGCAGAGGAGGACAGGGACCCTACAATGAGCAGTTCTTC. The chain carries TRBV15 and TRBJ2-1, with 8 bases matching TRBD1. Germline CDR1 is LNHNV and CDR2 is YYDKDF (reference sequence). With 1 base clipped from V and 2 bases from J, the junction kept 4 bases outside the gene matches. The CDR3 sequence is 16 residues long. The entire variable domain, with the rest obtained from reference TRBV15 and TRBJ2-1, is as follows: DAMVIQNPRYQVTQFGKPVTLSCSQTLNHNVMYWYQQKSSQAPKLLFHYYDKDFNNEADTPDNFQSRRPNTSFCFLDIRSPGLGDTAMYLCATSRGGQGPYNEQFFGPGTRLTVL.

This chain links TRBV27 with TRBJ2-1; no firm D call. With 5 bases removed from V and 4 bases from J, the gap between germline ends came to 3 bases. The CDR3 spans 11 residues. Germline V gene sequence: CDR1 MNHEY, CDR2 SMNVEV (reference sequence). The CDR3 sequence: CASSAYNEQFF. CDR3 nucleotide sequence: TGTGCCAGCAGTGCGTACAATGAGCAGTTCTTC.

The genes are TRBV7-9 and TRBJ1-1, with 8 bases aligning to TRBD1. This CDR3 is 18 amino acids long. Germline CDR1 and CDR2: SEHNR and FQNEAQ (reference sequence). Trimming cost V 4 bases and J 4 bases; bases outside gene matches: 17. CDR3 sequence: CASSWGGGRGRVVTEAFF. CDR3 DNA: TGTGCCAGCAGCTGGGGAGGGGGCAGGGGGCGAGTAGTCACTGAAGCTTTCTTT.

The chain couples TRBV7-8 to TRBJ1-5; tentatively, D is TRBD1 (6 bases). The length of the CDR3 is 17 residues. Trimming stripped 4 bases from V and 6 bases from J, with 22 bases between. CDR1 SGHVS and CDR2 FQNEAQ come from the germline V gene. CDR3: CASSSPGATATLQPQHF. The CDR3 DNA sequence: TGTGCCAGCAGCTCACCAGGGGCGACAGCCACCCTTCAGCCCCAGCATTTT. Looking up the rest from reference TRBV7-8 and TRBJ1-5 gives the full variable domain: GAGVSQSPRYKVAKRGQDVALRCDPISGHVSLFWYQQALGQGPEFLTYFQNEAQLDKSGLPSDRFFAERPEGSVSTLKIQRTQQEDSAVYLCASSSPGATATLQPQHFGDGTRLSIL.

This chain connects TRBV9 to TRBJ1-6; no reliable D call. V lost 2 bases and J 7 bases, leaving 4 bases between the germline ends. The CDR3 runs 12 residues. The germline gives CDR1 SGDLS, CDR2 YYNGEE. CDR3 sequence: CASSVGNSPLHF. DNA of the CDR3: TGTGCCAGCAGCGTGGGGAATTCACCCCTCCACTTT.

J is TRBJ2-7 and V is TRBV20-1; no reliable D call. The CDR3 contains 11 residues. Germline CDR1 reads DFQATT; CDR2 reads SNEGSKA (reference sequence). V lost 3 bases and J lost 5, with 8 bases in between. The CDR3 region is CSASSLDEQYF. CDR3 DNA: TGCAGTGCTAGTTCGTTGGACGAGCAGTACTTC.

V gene TRBV2 combines with J gene TRBJ1-6, with no clear D. V was trimmed by 1 base and J by 8 bases, leaving 15 bases between them. The CDR3 extends over 16 amino acids. Germline values: CDR1 SNHLY, CDR2 FYNNEI. The CDR3 coding sequence is TGTGCCAGCAGTGAAGGCCAGTTTGGGTGGGATTCACCCCTCCACTTT. Encoded protein: CASSEGQFGWDSPLHF. Supplemented by reference TRBV2 and TRBJ1-6, the full variable domain reads EPEVTQTPSHQVTQMGQEVILRCVPISNHLYFYWYRQILGQKVEFLVSFYNNEISEKSEIFDDQFSVERPDGSNFTLKIRSTKLEDSAMYFCASSEGQFGWDSPLHFGNGTRLTVT.

The genes are TRBV6-1 and TRBJ2-3; D is undetermined. Germline CDR1 is MNHNS and CDR2 is SASEGT. With 0 bases removed from V and 2 bases from J, the gap between germline ends came to 12 bases. This CDR3 has 16 residues. This CDR3 reads CASSEALDGDTDTQYF. The CDR3 DNA follows: TGTGCCAGCAGTGAAGCGCTGGACGGAGACACAGATACGCAGTATTTT.

J is TRBJ2-3 and V is TRBV3-1 (or the pseudogene TRBV3-2); tentatively, D is TRBD2 (5 bases). The CDR3 sequence is 13 residues long. Germline loops: CDR1 LGHDT, CDR2 YNNKEL (reference sequence). Trimming took 2 bases from V and 6 from J, leaving 9 bases between them. CDR3 nucleotide sequence: TGTGCCAGCAGCCAAACACTAGGGGATACGCAGTATTTT. It translates to CASSQTLGDTQYF.

This clone showed up just a few times. The chain carries TRBV11-2 and TRBJ2-7; 10 bases are shared with TRBD1. The CDR3 is 15 amino acids. J gave up 4 bases and V 1 base, and 4 bases lay outside the gene matches. CDR1 and CDR2 from the germline V gene are SGHAT and FQNNGV. The DNA for the CDR3 is TGTGCCAGCAGCTTAGCGGGACAGGGGATTTACGAGCAGTACTTC. It specifies CASSLAGQGIYEQYF.